These 6 T cell receptor beta chains share one sample of origin, sequenced in a study of CD8+CD57+ T cells in acquired aplastic anemia. Using genomic DNA as the template, TCR beta VDJ and CDR3 profiling was carried out. TCRdb analysed the reads with MiXCR anew, one entry per CDR3 protein. In the table there are hundreds of thousands of distinct CDR3 sequences, about 70% of which are singletons. The source material was sorted CD4+, CD8+, or CD8+CD57+ T cells (not recorded which) from PBMCs. These TCRs come from a human donor in good health, serving as a control.

The V gene is TRBV7-3, the J gene TRBJ2-7, with D tentatively TRBD2 (5 bases). The CDR3 spans 13 residues. Germline values: CDR1 SGHTA, CDR2 FQGTGA. The ends were cut back, 1 base at V and 6 bases at J, with 10 bases in the middle. The CDR3 DNA sequence: TGTGCCAGCAGCTTAAACGGGGAAGGCGAGCAGTACTTC. This translates into CASSLNGEGEQYF.

V and J are TRBV5-6 and TRBJ2-1, with D possibly being TRBD2 (5 bases). The CDR3 consists of 14 residues. V was clipped by 6 bases and J by 4 bases, with 14 bases between them. Per the germline V gene, CDR1 is SGHDT and CDR2 is YYEEEE. The CDR3, as DNA: TGTGCCAGCAACTGGGAGCGATCGTACAATGAGCAGTTCTTC. This sequence encodes CASNWERSYNEQFF.

This clonotype was recorded at least ten times. This chain connects TRBV6-1 to TRBJ2-5; 9 bases map to TRBD2. The trim removed 0 bases at V and 4 bases at J, leaving 12 bases unmatched. This CDR3 has 18 amino acids. Germline V CDR1 and CDR2: MNHNS, SASEGT. This CDR3 is CASSEALRGAGGIETQYF. The CDR3 DNA reads TGTGCCAGCAGTGAAGCGCTTCGGGGAGCGGGGGGTATAGAGACCCAGTACTTC.

This clonotype has at least ten counts. The CDR3 is CATSEPGQFRGYTF. The CDR3 DNA is TGTGCCACCAGTGAACCGGGACAGTTTCGAGGCTACACCTTC. This chain links TRBV24-1 with TRBJ1-2, with TRBD1 identical over 7 bases. Germline values: CDR1 KGHDR, CDR2 SFDVKD. The length of the CDR3 is 14 residues. J lost 8 bases, V lost 4 bases, and 9 bases had no gene match.

The table lists this clonotype with many counts. Since a much larger clone is just one base distant, this may be a read error. The rearrangement uses TRBV20-1 and TRBJ1-2; a possible D gene is TRBD1 (6 bases). Germline-derived CDR1 and CDR2 are DFQATT and SNEGSKA (reference sequence). The CDR3 has 11 amino acids. With 7 bases removed from V and 8 bases from J, the gap between germline ends came to 14 bases. The CDR3 nucleotides read TGCAGTGTCTTGGGGGCAGACGGCTACACCTTC. This encodes CSVLGADGYTF.

V usage is TRBV5-1 and J usage is TRBJ2-6; no definite D call. The CDR3 covers 16 residues. Germline-derived CDR1 and CDR2 are SGHRS and YFSETQ. V was trimmed by 4 bases and J by 6 bases, leaving 17 bases between them. The CDR3 DNA follows: TGCGCCAGCAGCCCGAGCAAGGGTGGATCGGCCAACGTCCTGACTTTC. It codes for CASSPSKGGSANVLTF.